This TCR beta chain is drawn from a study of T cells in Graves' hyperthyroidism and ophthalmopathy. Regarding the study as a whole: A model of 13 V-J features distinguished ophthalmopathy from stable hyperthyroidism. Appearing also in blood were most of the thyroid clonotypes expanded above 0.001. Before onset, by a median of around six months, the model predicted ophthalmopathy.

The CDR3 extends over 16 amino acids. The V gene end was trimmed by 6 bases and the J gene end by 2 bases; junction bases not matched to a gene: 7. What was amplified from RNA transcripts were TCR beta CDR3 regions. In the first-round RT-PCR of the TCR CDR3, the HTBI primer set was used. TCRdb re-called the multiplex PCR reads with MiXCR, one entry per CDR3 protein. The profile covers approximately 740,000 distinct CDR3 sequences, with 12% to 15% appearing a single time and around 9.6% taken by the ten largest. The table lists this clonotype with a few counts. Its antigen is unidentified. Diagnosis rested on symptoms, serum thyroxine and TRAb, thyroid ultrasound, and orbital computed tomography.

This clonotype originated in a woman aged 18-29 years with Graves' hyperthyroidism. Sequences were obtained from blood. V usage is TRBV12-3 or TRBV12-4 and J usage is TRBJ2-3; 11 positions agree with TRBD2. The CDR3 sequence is CASRGGSGRATDTQYF. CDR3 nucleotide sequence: TGTGCCAGCAGGGGGGGTAGCGGGAGGGCCACAGATACGCAGTATTTT.